What follows is one T cell receptor beta chain and its context. This clonotype was counted many times. What antigen it recognizes has not been identified. No base quality values were provided; no much bigger clone lies one nucleotide off. The sample is drawn from a study of human T cells and chemical hapten exposure (dated by TCRdb to about 2021). As for the study more broadly: For sensitization, 2% DPC in acetone was applied to an approximately 2 cm by approximately 2 cm area of upper inner arm skin. Patients additionally received weekly therapeutic DPC doses to the scalp throughout the roughly 24-week study period. Patch testing on the upper back used Finn chambers containing 0.01% DPC, with scoring done after 6 days according to International Contact Dermatitis Research Group standards. The mostly female patient cohort included alopecia areata with under or over 50% scalp involvement, alopecia totalis and alopecia universalis. The libraries were sequenced as a pool, and the TCR yield per sample differed mostly because of small variations in library volumes within the pool. Peripheral blood TCR repertoire changes were tracked in vivo in alopecia patients during primary and secondary sensitization to the hapten diphenylcyclopropenone (DPC). Patient blood was sampled pre-sensitization (week 0) and at 2, 6 and about 24 weeks after DPC sensitization. For TCR sequencing, blood came from over 25 alopecia patients at anywhere from one to four time points (pre-sensitization, 2, 6 and 24 weeks). Study-wide findings and limitations: Expanded TCRs formed significantly more large CDR3 similarity clusters than pre-sensitization or healthy control sets, consistent with antigen-driven responses. Alopecia, a presumed autoimmune disease, was present in all patients, so the immune response of the patients might differ from that of healthy individuals. Repeated subsampling changed both the strength of the expansion versus patch-test correlation and the threshold at which the correlation became significant. DPC sensitization did not change the number of TCRs with a frequency above 1 in 1000, and there was no evidence of changes in global repertoire structure. Patch test score was positively correlated with the number of PT1 expanded TCRs, with significance at thresholds 8, 16 and 32 but not at 4.

The library was prepared using RACE. The instrument was a NextSeq 500. During library preparation, unique molecular identifiers were attached to individual cDNA molecules so that TCRs could be counted quantitatively and reproducibly. For every blood RNA sample, sequencing covered both the TCR alpha and TCR beta chains. For the original study's pipeline: A median of approximately 100,000 TCRs per sample was observed, with a range of 23,224 to 690,600. The Decombinator software suite was used to annotate the V, J and CDR3 of the TCR reads. For PS versus PT1 abundance plots, all samples were subsampled to the same number of TCRs (28,000). TCRs were defined as expanded if absent before sensitization and observed at least eight times at the 2-week time point. Starting from the raw public reads, TCRdb applied fastp trimming at Q25, assembled clones with MiXCR and retained in-frame beta chains. For every CDR3 protein sequence, its rows merge into one entry that carries the most common genes and DNA. The V and J calls here are based on TCRdb, not the publication. This sample comprises tens of thousands of distinct CDR3 sequences, approximately 11% of them detected only once. The ten largest clones capture 4.5% to 5.5% of the sample.

What the time point label conveys for this sample: pre-sensitization, week 0. This specimen's treatment or condition label, interpreted: therapeutic diphenylcyclopropenone sensitization with weekly scalp DPC. Blood at each patch-test visit was drawn before the patch test was applied. Patients were eligible if aged 18 to 70, diagnosed with alopecia and judged suitable for DPC therapy, and pregnant patients were excluded. Unfractionated whole blood was collected in Tempus Blood RNA tubes, and total RNA was extracted from that blood. Trimming costs V 5 bases and J 0 bases, and their ends lie 8 bases apart. Including the terminal cysteine and phenylalanine, the CDR3 comprises 14 residues. Only the CDR3 portion is preserved as DNA: 42 bases, with reading frame beginning at the first base. CDR1 is given as SGHTA and CDR2 as FQGNSA, both from the germline V gene.

This sequence uses TRBV7-2 and TRBJ2-1, with the D gene too uncertain to name. The sequenced sample was whole blood, obtained in connection with sensitization to the hapten diphenylcyclopropenone (DPC). The receptor's source is a woman between 45 and 65 years old with alopecia areata. Some clones in this sample may be carry-over from other donors' samples. The DNA sequence reads TGTGCCAGCAGCCTCCTCGGCTCCTACAATGAGCAGTTCTTC. Its translation reads: CASSLLGSYNEQFF.